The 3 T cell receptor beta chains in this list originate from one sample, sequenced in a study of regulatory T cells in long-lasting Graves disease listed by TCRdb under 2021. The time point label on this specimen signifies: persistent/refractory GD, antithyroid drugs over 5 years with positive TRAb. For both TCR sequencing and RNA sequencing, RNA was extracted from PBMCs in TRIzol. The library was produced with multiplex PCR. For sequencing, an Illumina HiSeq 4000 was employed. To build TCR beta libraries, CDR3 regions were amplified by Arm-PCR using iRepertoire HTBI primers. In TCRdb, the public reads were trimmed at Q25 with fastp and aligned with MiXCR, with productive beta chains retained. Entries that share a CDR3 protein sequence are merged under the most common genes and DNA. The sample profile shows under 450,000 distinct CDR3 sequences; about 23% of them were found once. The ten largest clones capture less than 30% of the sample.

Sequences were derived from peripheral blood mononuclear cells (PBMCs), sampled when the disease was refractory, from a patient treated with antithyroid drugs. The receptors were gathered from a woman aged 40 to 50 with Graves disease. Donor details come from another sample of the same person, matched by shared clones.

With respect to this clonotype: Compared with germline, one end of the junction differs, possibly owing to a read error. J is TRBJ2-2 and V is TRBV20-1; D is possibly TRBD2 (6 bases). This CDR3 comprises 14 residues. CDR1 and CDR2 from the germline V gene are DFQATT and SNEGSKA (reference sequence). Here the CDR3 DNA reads TGCAGTGCTAGAGGTGGGAGAGGCACCGGGGGGCTGTTTTTT. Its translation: CSARGGRGTGGLFF.

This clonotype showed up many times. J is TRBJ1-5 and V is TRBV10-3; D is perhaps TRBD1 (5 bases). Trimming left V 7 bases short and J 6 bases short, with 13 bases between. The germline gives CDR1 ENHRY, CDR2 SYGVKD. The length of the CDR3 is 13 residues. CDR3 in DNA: TGTGCCATCACCAAGACAGTGGGTCAGCCCCAGCATTTT. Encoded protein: CAITKTVGQPQHF.

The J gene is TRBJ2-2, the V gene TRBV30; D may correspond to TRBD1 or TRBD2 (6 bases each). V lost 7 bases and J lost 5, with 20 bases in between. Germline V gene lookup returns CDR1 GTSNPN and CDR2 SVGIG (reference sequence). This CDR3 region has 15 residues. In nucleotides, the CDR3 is TGTGCCTTCCTAAGGGGGAGGCCCCTAACCGGGGAGCTGTTTTTT. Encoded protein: CAFLRGRPLTGELFF.